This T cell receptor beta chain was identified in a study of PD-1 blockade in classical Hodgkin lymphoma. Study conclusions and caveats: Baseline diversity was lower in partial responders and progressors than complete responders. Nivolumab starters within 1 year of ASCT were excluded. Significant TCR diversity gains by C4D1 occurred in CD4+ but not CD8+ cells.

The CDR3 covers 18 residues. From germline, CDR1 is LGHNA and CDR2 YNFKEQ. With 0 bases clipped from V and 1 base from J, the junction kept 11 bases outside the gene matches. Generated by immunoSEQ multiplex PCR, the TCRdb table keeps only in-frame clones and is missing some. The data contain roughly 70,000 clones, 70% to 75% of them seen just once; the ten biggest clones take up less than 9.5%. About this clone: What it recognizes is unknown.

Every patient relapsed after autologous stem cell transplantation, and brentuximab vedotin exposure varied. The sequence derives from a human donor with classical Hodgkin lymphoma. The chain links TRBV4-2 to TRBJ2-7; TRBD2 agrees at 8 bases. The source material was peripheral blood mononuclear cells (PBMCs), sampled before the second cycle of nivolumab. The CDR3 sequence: CASSQDQEAGDGSYEQYF. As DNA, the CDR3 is TGTGCCAGCAGCCAAGATCAGGAAGCGGGAGATGGGTCCTACGAGCAGTACTTC.